Listed below are T cell receptor beta chains from one sample, sequenced in a study of blood T cell repertoires in COVID-19. Measured with immunoSEQ multiplex PCR; TCRdb has only the in-frame clones, and not every one. Of roughly 160,000 clones in the sample, around 82% were seen once. The sample consisted of peripheral blood. The receptors derive from a woman older than 75 with active or convalescent COVID-19. The CDR3 runs from the conserved cysteine through the conserved F or W. The order of the fields is CDR3 DNA, CDR3 protein, D gene, V gene, clone size, J gene. The D gene is left open where the match is weak. Expanded clones get a size class; other rows say once, few or many, or leave the size out.

CDR3nt: TGCGCCAGCAGCTCCCTGGGCTGGGACACCCGTCGGTATGGCTACACCTTC
CDR3aa: CASSSLGWDTRRYGYTF
d_gene: NA
v_gene: TRBV5-1
abundance: NA
j_gene: TRBJ1-2

CDR3nt: TGTGCCAGCAGCAAAGCGACAGATGAAGCTTTCTTT
CDR3aa: CASSKATDEAFF
d_gene: NA
v_gene: TRBV3-1/TRBV3-2
abundance: NA
j_gene: TRBJ1-1

CDR3nt: TGTGCCAGCAGCCAAGTTGGACTCTCGTCCTACGAGCAGTACTTC
CDR3aa: CASSQVGLSSYEQYF
d_gene: NA
v_gene: TRBV3-1/TRBV3-2
abundance: NA
j_gene: TRBJ2-7

CDR3nt: TGTGCCAGCAGCCCAACAGGGGTTGCGCAGTATTTT
CDR3aa: CASSPTGVAQYF
d_gene: TRBD1
v_gene: TRBV3-1/TRBV3-2
abundance: once
j_gene: TRBJ2-3

CDR3nt: TGTGCCAGCAGTCCACGGACTAGCGGCGCGAACACCGGGGAGCTGTTTTTT
CDR3aa: CASSPRTSGANTGELFF
d_gene: TRBD2
v_gene: TRBV25-1
abundance: NA
j_gene: TRBJ2-2

CDR3nt: TGTGCCAGCAGTTACTCGAGGGGGGGTGAGACTGAAGCTTTCTTT
CDR3aa: CASSYSRGGETEAFF
d_gene: NA
v_gene: TRBV6-6
abundance: once
j_gene: TRBJ1-1

CDR3nt: TGTGCCAGCAGTTTAGCCGCGGCGGGAGGGAGTCTCGACGAGCAGTACTTC
CDR3aa: CASSLAAAGGSLDEQYF
d_gene: TRBD2
v_gene: TRBV28
abundance: once
j_gene: TRBJ2-7

CDR3nt: TGTGCCTGGAGTAAGACACCTCTCGCCGCCGAAGCTTTCTTT
CDR3aa: CAWSKTPLAAEAFF
d_gene: NA
v_gene: TRBV30
abundance: NA
j_gene: TRBJ1-1

CDR3nt: TGTGCCAGCAGCTTGCAGGGGGCCAGCACCGGGGAGCTGTTTTTT
CDR3aa: CASSLQGASTGELFF
d_gene: TRBD1
v_gene: TRBV5-4
abundance: few
j_gene: TRBJ2-2

CDR3nt: TGTGCCAGCAGCGACGGGACAGGGCCTGCAACTAATGAAAAACTGTTTTTT
CDR3aa: CASSDGTGPATNEKLFF
d_gene: TRBD1
v_gene: TRBV5-5
abundance: NA
j_gene: TRBJ1-4

CDR3nt: TGTGCCAGTATGCGAGACTCCTATAATTCACCCCTCCACTTT
CDR3aa: CASMRDSYNSPLHF
d_gene: NA
v_gene: TRBV19
abundance: NA
j_gene: TRBJ1-6

CDR3nt: TGCGCCAGCAGCAAAGAGGGGGCGCGGGGGAACACTGAAGCTTTCTTT
CDR3aa: CASSKEGARGNTEAFF
d_gene: TRBD1
v_gene: TRBV5-1
abundance: NA
j_gene: TRBJ1-1

CDR3nt: TGTGCCAGTAGTATGGGGGGAATGGGAGAAGAGACCCAGTACTTC
CDR3aa: CASSMGGMGEETQYF
d_gene: NA
v_gene: TRBV19
abundance: NA
j_gene: TRBJ2-5

CDR3nt: TGTGCCACTAGACAGGGGGCTTCCCACGAGCAGTACTTC
CDR3aa: CATRQGASHEQYF
d_gene: TRBD1
v_gene: TRBV28
abundance: NA
j_gene: TRBJ2-7

CDR3nt: TGCGCCAGCAGCTTGGAGGGACAGGGCGTGAGCACTGAAGCTTTCTTT
CDR3aa: CASSLEGQGVSTEAFF
d_gene: TRBD1
v_gene: TRBV5-1
abundance: few
j_gene: TRBJ1-1

CDR3nt: TGTGCCAGCAGTGAGTGGGAGGATACGCAGTATTTT
CDR3aa: CASSEWEDTQYF
d_gene: NA
v_gene: TRBV25-1
abundance: NA
j_gene: TRBJ2-3

CDR3nt: TGTGCCAGCAGCAGGGACAGGGAGCGAATCGAATACAATGAGCAGTTCTTC
CDR3aa: CASSRDRERIEYNEQFF
d_gene: TRBD1
v_gene: TRBV5-8
abundance: NA
j_gene: TRBJ2-1

CDR3nt: TGTGCCAGCTCACCACGCGAGGGTGGAGGCTACACCTTC
CDR3aa: CASSPREGGGYTF
d_gene: NA
v_gene: TRBV18
abundance: NA
j_gene: TRBJ1-2

CDR3nt: TGCGCCAGCAGCCAGAAAGGGACAGGTGGTACTTCCAACTATGGCTACACCTTC
CDR3aa: CASSQKGTGGTSNYGYTF
d_gene: TRBD1
v_gene: TRBV4-1
abundance: NA
j_gene: TRBJ1-2

CDR3nt: TGTGCTAGTGGTTCCCCGAGAGCCGTAACCGGGACACCCTACAATGAGCAGTTCTTC
CDR3aa: CASGSPRAVTGTPYNEQFF
d_gene: NA
v_gene: TRBV12-5
abundance: NA
j_gene: TRBJ2-1

CDR3nt: TGTGCCAGCTCACGCTATAGGGAGGACTACAATGAGCAGTTCTTC
CDR3aa: CASSRYREDYNEQFF
d_gene: NA
v_gene: TRBV18
abundance: NA
j_gene: TRBJ2-1

CDR3nt: TGTGCCAGCTCACCCCTAGGGCCAGGGGTATCCTACGAGCAGTACTTC
CDR3aa: CASSPLGPGVSYEQYF
d_gene: NA
v_gene: TRBV18
abundance: NA
j_gene: TRBJ2-7

CDR3nt: TGTGCCATCAGTGGGCAGGGGTGGACTGAAGCTTTCTTT
CDR3aa: CAISGQGWTEAFF
d_gene: NA
v_gene: TRBV10-3
abundance: few
j_gene: TRBJ1-1

CDR3nt: TGTGCCAGCCCGGGACAAGGGTGGCAGCCCCAGCATTTT
CDR3aa: CASPGQGWQPQHF
d_gene: NA
v_gene: TRBV21-1
abundance: NA
j_gene: TRBJ1-5

CDR3nt: TGTGCCAGCAGCTTTTTTGGGGGAGGAGGCAACGAGCAGTACTTC
CDR3aa: CASSFFGGGGNEQYF
d_gene: NA
v_gene: TRBV11-1
abundance: NA
j_gene: TRBJ2-7

CDR3nt: TGTGCCAGTAGTATCCCGGGGGTCAGGGCCCAGCATTTT
CDR3aa: CASSIPGVRAQHF
d_gene: NA
v_gene: TRBV19
abundance: NA
j_gene: TRBJ1-5

CDR3nt: TGTGCCATCAGTGTCGGACTAGCAAACAATGAGCAGTTCTTC
CDR3aa: CAISVGLANNEQFF
d_gene: TRBD2
v_gene: TRBV10-3
abundance: NA
j_gene: TRBJ2-1

CDR3nt: TGCGCCAGCAGCCTAGACAGGGGGAACACTGAAGCTTTCTTT
CDR3aa: CASSLDRGNTEAFF
d_gene: TRBD1
v_gene: TRBV5-1
abundance: once
j_gene: TRBJ1-1

CDR3nt: TGTGCCAGCGAAGGGGCCTATGGCTACACCTTC
CDR3aa: CASEGAYGYTF
d_gene: NA
v_gene: TRBV28
abundance: NA
j_gene: TRBJ1-2

CDR3nt: TGTGCCAGCAGCTATGCCTTGGGCTCCGTACCGATAGCGGGAACGGACTACAATGAGCAGTTCTTC
CDR3aa: CASSYALGSVPIAGTDYNEQFF
d_gene: TRBD2
v_gene: TRBV3-1/TRBV3-2
abundance: NA
j_gene: TRBJ2-1

CDR3nt: TGTGCTCAGTCCCTCGGCGGCCCACCCCTCCACTTT
CDR3aa: CAQSLGGPPLHF
d_gene: NA
v_gene: TRBV30
abundance: NA
j_gene: TRBJ1-6

CDR3nt: TGTGCCTGGAGTCTCCAGTCTAGCACAGATACGCAGTATTTT
CDR3aa: CAWSLQSSTDTQYF
d_gene: NA
v_gene: TRBV30
abundance: NA
j_gene: TRBJ2-3

CDR3nt: TGCGCCAGCAGCCAAGATTTGTCAGGGGGAAACACCATATATTTT
CDR3aa: CASSQDLSGGNTIYF
d_gene: NA
v_gene: TRBV4-1
abundance: NA
j_gene: TRBJ1-3

CDR3nt: TGTGCCAGCTCACCACGAATAGCGGAACAAGAGACCCAGTACTTC
CDR3aa: CASSPRIAEQETQYF
d_gene: NA
v_gene: TRBV18
abundance: NA
j_gene: TRBJ2-5

CDR3nt: TGTGCCAGCAGCTTAAGACTAGCGGGAGTTCCGTACTTC
CDR3aa: CASSLRLAGVPYF
d_gene: TRBD2
v_gene: TRBV12-3/TRBV12-4
abundance: few
j_gene: TRBJ2-7

CDR3nt: TGTGCCAGCAGGACATCCGTCGTCACTGAAGCTTTCTTT
CDR3aa: CASRTSVVTEAFF
d_gene: NA
v_gene: TRBV28
abundance: NA
j_gene: TRBJ1-1

CDR3nt: TGTGCCAGCAGTTTTCAGGGGGCTAGAGGTCCTGGCTACACCTTC
CDR3aa: CASSFQGARGPGYTF
d_gene: TRBD1
v_gene: TRBV28
abundance: NA
j_gene: TRBJ1-2

CDR3nt: TGTGCCAGCAGCGGGGGAATACGGACAGGGGTTCCCGGGGAGCTGTTTTTT
CDR3aa: CASSGGIRTGVPGELFF
d_gene: TRBD1
v_gene: TRBV5-5
abundance: once
j_gene: TRBJ2-2

CDR3nt: TGCGCCAGCAGCTACGCGGGTCCGGGGGGAGGTACCGGGGAGCTGTTTTTT
CDR3aa: CASSYAGPGGGTGELFF
d_gene: TRBD2
v_gene: TRBV5-1
abundance: NA
j_gene: TRBJ2-2

CDR3nt: TGCAGCGCCAATGTCCCGGGACAGGGATGGGAAAAACTGTTTTTT
CDR3aa: CSANVPGQGWEKLFF
d_gene: TRBD1
v_gene: TRBV29-1
abundance: once
j_gene: TRBJ1-4

CDR3nt: TGTGCCAGCAGCTCGACGACTAGTGTGGAGACCCAGTACTTC
CDR3aa: CASSSTTSVETQYF
d_gene: NA
v_gene: TRBV7-6
abundance: NA
j_gene: TRBJ2-5

CDR3nt: TGTGCCAGCAGCCCGAGACCCAGCGGGAACACCGGGGAGCTGTTTTTT
CDR3aa: CASSPRPSGNTGELFF
d_gene: NA
v_gene: TRBV7-8
abundance: once
j_gene: TRBJ2-2

CDR3nt: TGTGCCAGCAGTGAAAACAGGGTAATACCTAAAAGTAGCTTC
CDR3aa: CASSENRVIPKSSF
d_gene: NA
v_gene: TRBV2
abundance: NA
j_gene: TRBJ2-7

CDR3nt: TGTGCCAGCAGTACAGACAGGGGGGTTGTAGGCTACACCTTC
CDR3aa: CASSTDRGVVGYTF
d_gene: TRBD1
v_gene: TRBV7-9
abundance: NA
j_gene: TRBJ1-2

CDR3nt: TGCGCCAGCAGTTCCGGCGGGGGCGCAGATACGCAGTATTTT
CDR3aa: CASSSGGGADTQYF
d_gene: NA
v_gene: TRBV5-1
abundance: NA
j_gene: TRBJ2-3